The present T cell receptor beta chain was sequenced within a study of shared clonotypes between healthy human individuals. The germline gives CDR1 MGHDK, CDR2 SYGVNS. CDR3 length equals 12 residues. V dropped 9 bases and J dropped 6 bases, with 14 bases sitting between them. Data came from immunoSEQ multiplex PCR; TCRdb stores just in-frame clones and leaves some out. In the table there are over a million clones, 65% to 80% of which are singletons. The sequenced material came from memory CD4+ T cells sorted from blood. The subset denotes: CD45RA-negative fraction. This sequence originates from a man younger than 35 in good health. This chain uses TRBV25-1 with TRBJ1-2; possible D gene TRBD1, 6 bases. This chain's CDR3 is CASGLGGHGYTF. The CDR3, as DNA: TGTGCCAGTGGCTTGGGGGGCCATGGCTACACCTTC.